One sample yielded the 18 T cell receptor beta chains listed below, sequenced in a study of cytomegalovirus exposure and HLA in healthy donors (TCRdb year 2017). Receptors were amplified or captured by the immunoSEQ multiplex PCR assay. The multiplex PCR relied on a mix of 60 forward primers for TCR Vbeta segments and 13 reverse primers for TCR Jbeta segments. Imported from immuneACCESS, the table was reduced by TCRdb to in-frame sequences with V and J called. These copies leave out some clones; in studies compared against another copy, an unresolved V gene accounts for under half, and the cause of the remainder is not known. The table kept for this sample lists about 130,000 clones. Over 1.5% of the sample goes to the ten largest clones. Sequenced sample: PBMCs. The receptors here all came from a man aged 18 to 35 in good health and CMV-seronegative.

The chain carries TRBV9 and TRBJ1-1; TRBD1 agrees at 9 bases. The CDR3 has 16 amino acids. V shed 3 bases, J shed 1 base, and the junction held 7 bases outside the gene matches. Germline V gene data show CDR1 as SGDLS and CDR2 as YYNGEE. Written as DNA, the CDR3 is TGTGCCAGCAGCGGTCAGACAGGGGGGGAGAACACTGAAGCTTTCTTT. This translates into CASSGQTGGENTEAFF. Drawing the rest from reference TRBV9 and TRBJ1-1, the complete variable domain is DSGVTQTPKHLITATGQRVTLRCSPRSGDLSVYWYQQSLDQGLQFLIQYYNGEERAKGNILERFSAQQFPDLHSELNLSSLELGDSALYFCASSGQTGGENTEAFFGQGTRLTVV.

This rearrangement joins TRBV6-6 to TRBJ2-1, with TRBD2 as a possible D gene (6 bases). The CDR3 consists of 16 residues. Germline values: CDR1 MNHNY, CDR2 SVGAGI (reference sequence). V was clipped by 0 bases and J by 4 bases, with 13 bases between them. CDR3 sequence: CASSYSLGGPYNEQFF. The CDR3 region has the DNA TGTGCCAGCAGTTACTCCCTAGGAGGGCCGTACAATGAGCAGTTCTTC.

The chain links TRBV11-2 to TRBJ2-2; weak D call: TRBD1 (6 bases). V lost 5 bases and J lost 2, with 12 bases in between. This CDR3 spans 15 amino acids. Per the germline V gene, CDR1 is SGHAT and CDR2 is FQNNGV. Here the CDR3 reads CASSPGHTNTGELFF. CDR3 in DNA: TGTGCCAGCAGCCCGGGACACACAAACACCGGGGAGCTGTTTTTT.

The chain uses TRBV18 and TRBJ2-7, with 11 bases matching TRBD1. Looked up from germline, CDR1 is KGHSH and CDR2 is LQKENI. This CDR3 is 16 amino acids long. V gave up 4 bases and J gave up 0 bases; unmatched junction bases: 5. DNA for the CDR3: TGTGCCAGCTCACAACCTGGACAGGGGGCCTCCTACGAGCAGTACTTC. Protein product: CASSQPGQGASYEQYF.

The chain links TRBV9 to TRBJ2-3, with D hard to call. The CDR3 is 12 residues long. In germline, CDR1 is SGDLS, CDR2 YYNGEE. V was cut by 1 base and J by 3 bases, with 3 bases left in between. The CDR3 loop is CASSVPTDTQYF. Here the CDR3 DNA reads TGTGCCAGCAGCGTACCAACAGATACGCAGTATTTT.

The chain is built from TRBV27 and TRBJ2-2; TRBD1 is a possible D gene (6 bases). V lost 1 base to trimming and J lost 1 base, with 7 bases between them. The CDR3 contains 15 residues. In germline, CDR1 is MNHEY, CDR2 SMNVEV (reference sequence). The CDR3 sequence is CASSLWGQNTGELFF. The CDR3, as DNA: TGTGCCAGCAGTTTATGGGGACAGAACACCGGGGAGCTGTTTTTT.

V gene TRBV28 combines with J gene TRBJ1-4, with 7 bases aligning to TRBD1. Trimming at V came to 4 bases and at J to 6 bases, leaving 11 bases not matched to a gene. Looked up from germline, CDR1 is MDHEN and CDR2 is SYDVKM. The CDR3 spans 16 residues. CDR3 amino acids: CASSYPGDSGYEKLFF. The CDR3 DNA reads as TGTGCCAGCAGTTACCCAGGGGACAGCGGGTATGAAAAACTGTTTTTT. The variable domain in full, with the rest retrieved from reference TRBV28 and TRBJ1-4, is DVKVTQSSRYLVKRTGEKVFLECVQDMDHENMFWYRQDPGLGLRLIYFSYDVKMKEKGDIPEGYSVSREKKERFSLILESASTNQTSMYLCASSYPGDSGYEKLFFGSGTQLSVL.

CDR3 amino acids: CASSRGGLSRNQPQHF. DNA of the CDR3: TGTGCCAGCAGCCGCGGAGGGCTTTCTCGCAATCAGCCCCAGCATTTT. V is TRBV7-2 and J is TRBJ1-5; D ambiguous. V lost 5 bases to trimming and J lost 2 bases, with 16 bases between them. CDR3 length: 16 residues. From germline, CDR1 is SGHTA and CDR2 FQGNSA.

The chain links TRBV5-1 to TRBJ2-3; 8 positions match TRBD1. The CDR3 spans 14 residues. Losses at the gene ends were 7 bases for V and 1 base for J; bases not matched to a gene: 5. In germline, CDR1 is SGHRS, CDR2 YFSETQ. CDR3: CASRPGQGTDTQYF. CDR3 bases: TGCGCCAGCCGCCCGGGACAGGGCACAGATACGCAGTATTTT. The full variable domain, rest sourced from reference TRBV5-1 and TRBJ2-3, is KAGVTQTPRYLIKTRGQQVTLSCSPISGHRSVSWYQQTPGQGLQFLFEYFSETQRNKGNFPGRFSGRQFSNSRSEMNVSTLELGDSALYLCASRPGQGTDTQYFGPGTRLTVL.

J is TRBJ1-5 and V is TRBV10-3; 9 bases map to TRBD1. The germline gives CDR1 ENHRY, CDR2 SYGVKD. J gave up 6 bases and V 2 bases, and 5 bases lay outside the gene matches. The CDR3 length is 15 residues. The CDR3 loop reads CAISEKQGALQPQHF. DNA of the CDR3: TGTGCCATCAGTGAGAAACAGGGGGCCCTTCAGCCCCAGCATTTT.

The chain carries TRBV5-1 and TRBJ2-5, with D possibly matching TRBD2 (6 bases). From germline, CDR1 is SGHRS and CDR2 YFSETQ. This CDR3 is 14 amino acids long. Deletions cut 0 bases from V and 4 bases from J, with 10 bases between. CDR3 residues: CASSLGSGGETQYF. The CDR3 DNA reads TGCGCCAGCAGCTTGGGTTCCGGGGGAGAGACCCAGTACTTC.

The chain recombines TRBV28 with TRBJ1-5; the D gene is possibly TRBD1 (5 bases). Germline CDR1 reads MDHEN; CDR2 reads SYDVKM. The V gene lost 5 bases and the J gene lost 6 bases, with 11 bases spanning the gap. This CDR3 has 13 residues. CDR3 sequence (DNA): TGTGCCAGCAGTCCTCAGGGTGCTCAGCCCCAGCATTTT. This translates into CASSPQGAQPQHF.

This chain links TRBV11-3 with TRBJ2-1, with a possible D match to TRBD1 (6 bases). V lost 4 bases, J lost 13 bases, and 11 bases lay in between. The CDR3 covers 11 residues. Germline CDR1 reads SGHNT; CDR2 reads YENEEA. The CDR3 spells CASSSDSHQFF. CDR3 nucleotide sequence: TGTGCCAGCAGCTCGGACAGCCATCAGTTCTTC.

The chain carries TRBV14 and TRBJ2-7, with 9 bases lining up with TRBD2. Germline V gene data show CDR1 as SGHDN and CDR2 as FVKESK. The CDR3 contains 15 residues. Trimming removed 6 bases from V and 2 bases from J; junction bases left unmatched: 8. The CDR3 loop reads CASSLRASGAYEQYF. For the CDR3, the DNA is TGTGCCAGCAGTCTCCGGGCTAGCGGGGCCTACGAGCAGTACTTC.

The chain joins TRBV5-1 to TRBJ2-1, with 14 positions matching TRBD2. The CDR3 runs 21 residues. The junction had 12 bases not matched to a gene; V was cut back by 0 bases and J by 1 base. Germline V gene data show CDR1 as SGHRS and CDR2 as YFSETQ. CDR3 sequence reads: CASSLAIDGLAGGGSYNEQFF. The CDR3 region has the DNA TGCGCCAGCAGCTTGGCTATCGACGGACTAGCGGGAGGTGGGTCCTACAATGAGCAGTTCTTC.

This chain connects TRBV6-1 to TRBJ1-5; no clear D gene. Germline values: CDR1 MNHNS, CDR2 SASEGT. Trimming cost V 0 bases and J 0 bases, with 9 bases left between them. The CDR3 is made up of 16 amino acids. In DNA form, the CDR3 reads TGTGCCAGCAGTGAAGCGCCCGGGGATAGCAATCAGCCCCAGCATTTT. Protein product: CASSEAPGDSNQPQHF.

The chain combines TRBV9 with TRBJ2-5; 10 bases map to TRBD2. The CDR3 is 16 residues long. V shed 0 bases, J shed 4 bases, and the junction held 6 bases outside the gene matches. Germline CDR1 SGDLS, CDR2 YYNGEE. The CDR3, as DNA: TGTGCCAGCAGCGTAGTGGCTAGCGGGGGCGGAGAGACCCAGTACTTC. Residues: CASSVVASGGGETQYF.

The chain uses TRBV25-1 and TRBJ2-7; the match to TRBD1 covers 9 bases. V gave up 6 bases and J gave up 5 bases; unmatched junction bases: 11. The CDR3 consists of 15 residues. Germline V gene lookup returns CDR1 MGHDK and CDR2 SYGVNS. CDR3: CASSNPGQGTNEQYF. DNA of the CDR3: TGTGCCAGCAGCAACCCGGGACAGGGCACAAACGAGCAGTACTTC.